This TCR beta chain was captured by sequencing in a study of T-cell memory formation after mild COVID-19. For the study at large: TCR clusters largely stayed donor specific.

This clonotype showed up just a few times. Germline CDR1 and CDR2: SGHNT and YYREEE (reference sequence). The CDR3 contains 17 residues. Trimming cost V 0 bases and J 1 base, with 13 bases left between them. TCRdb re-called the 5' RACE reads through MiXCR, storing one row per CDR3 protein. The sample holds tens of thousands of distinct CDR3 sequences, under 7.5% seen once. The clonotype comes from a man aged 18 to 29 who had mild COVID-19 (a few samples of this study predate the infection). Cell type and time point are not known. The chain carries TRBV5-4 and TRBJ2-2; D uncertain. Sequencing input: PBMCs or a T cell subset sorted from them (not recorded which). CDR3 region: CASSLVMGSLNTGELFF. In DNA form, the CDR3 reads TGTGCCAGCAGCTTGGTGATGGGGTCTCTGAACACCGGGGAGCTGTTTTTT.